The 20 T cell receptor beta chains below were found in one sample sequenced in a study of memory CD4+ T cells and cytomegalovirus serostatus. The assay was immunoSEQ multiplex PCR, and TCRdb's table has in-frame clones only and misses some. The repertoire has about 82,000 clones, approximately 80% of them found once; the top ten carry around 0.84%. Single viable CD3+CD4+CD8-CD45RO+ cells were sorted as the memory CD4+ T cells. The specimen was memory CD4+ T cells from blood. These receptors were collected from an adult in good health and CMV-seronegative.

The chain employs TRBV19 and TRBJ1-1; D is possibly TRBD1 (6 bases). Germline assignment: CDR1 LNHDA and CDR2 SQIVND (reference sequence). The CDR3 has 14 residues. Trimming pared 6 bases from V and 3 bases from J, leaving 14 bases between. CDR3 nucleotides: TGTGCCAGTAGCCATACAGGGTTGGACACTGAAGCTTTCTTT. Translation gives CASSHTGLDTEAFF.

This chain uses TRBV11-3 with TRBJ2-3, with 11 bases that match TRBD2. This CDR3 spans 15 amino acids. Germline CDR1 is SGHNT and CDR2 is YENEEA. Unmatched junction bases numbered 2, after V lost 5 bases and J lost 1 base. In nucleotides, the CDR3 is TGTGCCAGCAGCCCGACTAGCGGGGGCACAGATACGCAGTATTTT. This sequence encodes CASSPTSGGTDTQYF. Complete variable domain (other parts from reference TRBV11-3 and TRBJ2-3): EAGVVQSPRYKIIEKKQPVAFWCNPISGHNTLYWYLQNLGQGPELLIRYENEEAVDDSQLPKDRFSAERLKGVDSTLKIQPAELGDSAVYLCASSPTSGGTDTQYFGPGTRLTVL.

The rearrangement uses TRBV7-2 and TRBJ2-3, with 8 bases that match TRBD2. CDR1 SGHTA and CDR2 FQGNSA come from the germline V gene. V lost 0 bases to trimming and J lost 2 bases; unmatched junction nucleotides: 1. CDR3 size: 15 residues. CDR3 DNA: TGTGCCAGCAGCTTAGCTAGCGGGACCACAGATACGCAGTATTTT. This codes for CASSLASGTTDTQYF.

The gene calls are TRBV28 and TRBJ1-4; D is possibly TRBD1 (6 bases). V lost 2 bases and J lost 7, with 11 bases in between. The CDR3 runs to 14 residues. The germline V gene encodes CDR1 MDHEN and CDR2 SYDVKM. CDR3 sequence reads: CASSLPQGGEKLFF. The CDR3 nucleotides are TGTGCCAGCAGTTTACCACAGGGCGGTGAAAAACTGTTTTTT.

V and J are TRBV30 and TRBJ2-2; no clear D. This CDR3 has 13 residues. Trimming cost V 3 bases and J 5 bases, with 10 bases left between them. Germline lookup yields CDR1 GTSNPN and CDR2 SVGIG (reference sequence). This CDR3 is CAWSRSGTGELFF. DNA of the CDR3: TGTGCCTGGAGCCGATCTGGGACCGGGGAGCTGTTTTTT.

The V call is TRBV5-1, the J call TRBJ2-6, with no clear D. The ends were cut back, 2 bases at V and 0 bases at J, with 6 bases in the middle. Germline loops: CDR1 SGHRS, CDR2 YFSETQ. The CDR3 has 15 residues. The CDR3, as DNA: TGCGCCAGCAGCTTAGGCGGCTCTGGGGCCAACGTCCTGACTTTC. Translating it yields CASSLGGSGANVLTF. Variable domain in full (rest from reference TRBV5-1 and TRBJ2-6): KAGVTQTPRYLIKTRGQQVTLSCSPISGHRSVSWYQQTPGQGLQFLFEYFSETQRNKGNFPGRFSGRQFSNSRSEMNVSTLELGDSALYLCASSLGGSGANVLTFGAGSRLTVL.

A single count supports this clone. The rearrangement uses TRBV7-2 and TRBJ2-5; D is uncertain. V lost 3 bases and J 2 bases, leaving 10 bases between the germline ends. Germline-derived CDR1 and CDR2 are SGHTA and FQGNSA. CDR3 length equals 14 residues. The chain's CDR3 is CASSFQASQETQYF. The CDR3 DNA sequence: TGTGCCAGCAGCTTTCAGGCCAGTCAAGAGACCCAGTACTTC.

The rearrangement links TRBV2 to TRBJ1-2; D unresolved. The CDR3 loop spans 13 amino acids. Germline V lookup: CDR1 SNHLY, CDR2 FYNNEI. Trimming removed 1 base from V and 2 bases from J, with 5 bases in between. The DNA for the CDR3 is TGTGCCAGCAGTGAAGTCGGGAACTATGGCTACACCTTC. Protein product: CASSEVGNYGYTF.

The rearrangement links TRBV30 to TRBJ2-5; D ambiguous. V lost 3 bases to trimming and J lost 2 bases, with 7 bases between them. The CDR3 is made up of 12 amino acids. Germline V lookup: CDR1 GTSNPN, CDR2 SVGIG (reference sequence). The CDR3 DNA sequence: TGTGCCTGGAGACAGTCTCAAGAGACCCAGTACTTC. It is translated as CAWRQSQETQYF.

This clone was observed once. This chain connects TRBV11-2 to TRBJ2-2, with D perhaps matching TRBD2 (6 bases). The CDR3 runs to 15 residues. Germline V gives CDR1 SGHAT, CDR2 FQNNGV. With 1 base removed from V and 8 bases from J, the gap between germline ends came to 14 bases. For the CDR3, the DNA is TGTGCCAGCAGCTTAGCGGGACTCATCACAGGGGAGCTGTTTTTT. Amino acids: CASSLAGLITGELFF.

The rearrangement uses TRBV2 and TRBJ2-3; a possible D gene is TRBD1 (5 bases). Germline V lookup: CDR1 SNHLY, CDR2 FYNNEI. Trimming left V 6 bases short and J 5 bases short, with 9 bases between. This CDR3 region has 12 residues. In DNA, the CDR3 is TGTGCCAGCAGGTTGCAGGGAGATACGCAGTATTTT. It is translated as CASRLQGDTQYF. Filled out from reference TRBV2 and TRBJ2-3, the complete variable domain reads EPEVTQTPSHQVTQMGQEVILRCVPISNHLYFYWYRQILGQKVEFLVSFYNNEISEKSEIFDDQFSVERPDGSNFTLKIRSTKLEDSAMYFCASRLQGDTQYFGPGTRLTVL.

The chain employs TRBV27 and TRBJ1-1; TRBD1 might be the D (6 bases). Germline V lookup: CDR1 MNHEY, CDR2 SMNVEV (reference sequence). The length of the CDR3 is 15 residues. V dropped 4 bases and J dropped 4 bases, with 16 bases sitting between them. CDR3 amino acids: CASSSGYREATEAFF. In nucleotides, the CDR3 is TGTGCCAGCAGTTCGGGTTACAGGGAAGCCACTGAAGCTTTCTTT.

V gene TRBV5-1 combines with J gene TRBJ2-7; tentatively, D is TRBD1 (6 bases). V was pared by 0 bases and J by 4 bases, with 11 bases between. From germline, CDR1 is SGHRS and CDR2 YFSETQ. CDR3 length: 14 residues. The CDR3 reads CASSLASGQYEQYF. The CDR3 nucleotides are TGCGCCAGCAGCTTGGCCAGCGGACAGTACGAGCAGTACTTC.

The rearrangement uses TRBV18 and TRBJ2-1, with 7 bases fitting TRBD1. J gave up 6 bases and V 2 bases, and 4 bases lay outside the gene matches. The CDR3 is made up of 14 amino acids. From germline, CDR1 is KGHSH and CDR2 LQKENI. The CDR3: CASSPYTGVNEQFF. The DNA for the CDR3 is TGTGCCAGCTCACCATACACAGGGGTCAATGAGCAGTTCTTC.

In this sample, this clone turned up a few times. CDR3 nucleotides: TGTGCCAGCGACCCCCCCGGGCCACCCTCGCGAAACACCATATATTTT. This encodes CASDPPGPPSRNTIYF. The J gene is TRBJ1-3, the V gene TRBV7-9, with D hard to call. V was shortened by 8 bases and J by 5 bases, with 22 bases between the two germline ends. Germline loops: CDR1 SEHNR, CDR2 FQNEAQ (reference sequence). The CDR3 covers 16 residues.

The chain uses TRBV5-6 and TRBJ1-2; a weak D match, TRBD1 (5 bases). This CDR3 comprises 13 residues. Trimming removed 4 bases at V and 5 bases at J, with 12 bases between. CDR1 and CDR2 from the germline V gene are SGHDT and YYEEEE. DNA of the CDR3: TGTGCCAGCAGCCCGCAGGGTTTTTATGGCTACACCTTC. Residues: CASSPQGFYGYTF. The whole variable domain, remainder taken from reference TRBV5-6 and TRBJ1-2, is DAGVTQSPTHLIKTRGQQVTLRCSPKSGHDTVSWYQQALGQGPQFIFQYYEEEERQRGNFPDRFSGHQFPNYSSELNVNALLLGDSALYLCASSPQGFYGYTFGSGTRLTVV.

V usage is TRBV7-3 and J usage is TRBJ2-3, with D perhaps matching TRBD1 or TRBD2 (7 bases each). Germline CDR1 SGHTA, CDR2 FQGTGA. V was cut by 4 bases and J by 3 bases, with 11 bases left in between. This CDR3 contains 14 residues. The chain's CDR3 is CASSSQGGTDTQYF. Written as DNA, the CDR3 is TGTGCCAGCAGCTCCCAGGGGGGGACAGATACGCAGTATTTT.

The chain has TRBV9 and TRBJ2-1; D is perhaps TRBD1 (5 bases). Per the germline V gene, CDR1 is SGDLS and CDR2 is YYNGEE. Trimming stripped 4 bases from V and 6 bases from J, with 14 bases between. The CDR3 is made up of 14 amino acids. The CDR3 nucleotides are TGTGCCAGCAGCCCCAGCCTCAGGGTCAATGAGCAGTTCTTC. Residues: CASSPSLRVNEQFF.

V is TRBV29-1 and J is TRBJ2-3; no clear D. V was shortened by 2 bases and J by 0 bases, with 9 bases between the two germline ends. Looked up from germline, CDR1 is SQVTM and CDR2 is ANQGSEA. This CDR3 spans 14 amino acids. CDR3: CSVETVTSTDTQYF. CDR3 DNA: TGCAGCGTTGAAACCGTAACTAGCACAGATACGCAGTATTTT.

V usage is TRBV7-9 and J usage is TRBJ1-1, with TRBD1 matching 8 bases. V was clipped by 4 bases and J by 1 base; unmatched bases: 11. The germline V gene has CDR1 SEHNR and CDR2 FQNEAQ (reference sequence). This CDR3 has 17 residues. CDR3 protein: CASSSLEGQGSNTEAFF. The CDR3 nucleotides are TGTGCCAGCAGCTCGCTTGAAGGACAGGGCTCGAACACTGAAGCTTTCTTT.